Shown below are 18 T cell receptor beta chains from a single sample sequenced in a study of long-term antiretroviral therapy in people with HIV. At the survey level, the v3.0 immunoSEQ assay was run. This table comes from immunoSEQ multiplex PCR, and its TCRdb copy is limited to in-frame clones, with some not included. The sample includes 25,000 to 35,000 clones, roughly 87% of them seen just once. The sample in question was unsorted PBMCs, obtained 2 years after starting antiretroviral therapy. The receptors were gathered from a man aged 50 to 60 with HIV.

The rearrangement uses TRBV7-2 and TRBJ2-7, with TRBD1 identical over 9 bases. With V trimmed by 3 bases and J by 2 bases, 2 bases remained unmatched. This CDR3 has 14 amino acids. Germline values: CDR1 SGHTA, CDR2 FQGNSA. CDR3 DNA sequence: TGTGCCAGCAGCTTGGGACAGGGAGCCTACGAGCAGTACTTC. This translates into CASSLGQGAYEQYF. The whole variable domain, remainder taken from reference TRBV7-2 and TRBJ2-7, is GAGVSQSPSNKVTEKGKDVELRCDPISGHTALYWYRQSLGQGLEFLIYFQGNSAPDKSGLPSDRFSAERTGGSVSTLTIQRTQQEDSAVYLCASSLGQGAYEQYFGPGTRLTVT.

The J gene is TRBJ1-5, the V gene TRBV4-3, with D unclear. With 2 bases removed from V and 1 base from J, the gap between germline ends came to 12 bases. The CDR3 length is 16 residues. Looked up from germline, CDR1 is LGHNA and CDR2 is YSLEER. CDR3 region: CASSQSHRLSNQPQHF. Here the CDR3 DNA reads TGCGCCAGCAGCCAATCCCATCGTCTAAGCAATCAGCCCCAGCATTTT.

This rearrangement joins TRBV18 to TRBJ1-3; D not certain. Germline V gene sequence: CDR1 KGHSH, CDR2 LQKENI. The germline V and J ends were trimmed by 6 bases and 0 bases, with 9 bases remaining between them. The CDR3 contains 14 residues. The CDR3 here is CASSPLSSGNTIYF. As DNA, the CDR3 is TGTGCCAGCTCGCCCCTGAGCTCTGGAAACACCATATATTTT.

This chain connects TRBV7-2 to TRBJ2-3; TRBD2 is a possible D gene (6 bases). Germline lookup yields CDR1 SGHTA and CDR2 FQGNSA. Trimming removed 8 bases from V and 4 bases from J, with 13 bases in between. This CDR3 contains 13 residues. The CDR3 is CASGGSGADTQYF. CDR3 nucleotide sequence: TGTGCCAGCGGGGGGTCGGGAGCAGATACGCAGTATTTT.

This clone was found once. The chain links TRBV29-1 to TRBJ2-5, with D possibly matching TRBD2 (6 bases). This CDR3 is 12 amino acids long. With 3 bases removed from V and 7 bases from J, the gap between germline ends came to 12 bases. Germline CDR1 SQVTM, CDR2 ANQGSEA. The CDR3 is CSVDNSGATQYF. CDR3 DNA sequence: TGCAGCGTTGATAATAGCGGAGCGACCCAGTACTTC.

The chain links TRBV30 to TRBJ2-5; D gene unclear. The V and J ends lost 3 bases and 1 base respectively, with 12 bases between them. The CDR3 spans 14 residues. Germline CDR1 GTSNPN, CDR2 SVGIG (reference sequence). The CDR3 sequence is CAWRGSALQETQYF. CDR3 in DNA: TGTGCCTGGAGAGGATCCGCTCTCCAAGAGACCCAGTACTTC.

The chain combines TRBV7-2 with TRBJ2-3; TRBD2 matches at 9 bases. After removal of 3 bases from V and 7 bases from J, the junction contained 8 bases not matched to a gene. The CDR3 loop spans 15 amino acids. Germline lookup yields CDR1 SGHTA and CDR2 FQGNSA. The CDR3 protein is CASSFASGIRNTQYF. Here the CDR3 DNA reads TGTGCCAGCAGCTTTGCTAGCGGGATCAGGAATACGCAGTATTTT. Full variable domain (outside the CDR3, taken from reference TRBV7-2 and TRBJ2-3): GAGVSQSPSNKVTEKGKDVELRCDPISGHTALYWYRQSLGQGLEFLIYFQGNSAPDKSGLPSDRFSAERTGGSVSTLTIQRTQQEDSAVYLCASSFASGIRNTQYFGPGTRLTVL.

The chain links TRBV6-5 to TRBJ2-7, with a tentative D call TRBD1 (6 bases). The CDR3 covers 15 residues. Germline V gene data show CDR1 as MNHEY and CDR2 as SVGAGI. V lost 5 bases and J 5 bases, leaving 19 bases between the germline ends. In nucleotides, the CDR3 is TGTGCCAGCAGTCCCCCCGCACAGGGTATCCACGAGCAGTACTTC. Its translation is CASSPPAQGIHEQYF.

The CDR3 sequence is CSASSLETQYF. The CDR3 DNA reads as TGCAGTGCTAGTTCCTTAGAGACCCAGTACTTC. The chain has TRBV20-1 and TRBJ2-5; no clear D. Per the germline V gene, CDR1 is DFQATT and CDR2 is SNEGSKA (reference sequence). This CDR3 spans 11 amino acids. Trimming took 3 bases from V and 4 from J, leaving 6 bases between them.

The CDR3 region is CASANRAHSYEQYF. The CDR3 DNA reads TGCGCCAGCGCGAACCGGGCACACTCCTACGAGCAGTACTTC. The V and J genes are TRBV5-1 and TRBJ2-7; D gene ambiguous. V was pared by 7 bases and J by 0 bases, with 14 bases between. Germline V lookup: CDR1 SGHRS, CDR2 YFSETQ. The CDR3 loop spans 14 amino acids.

The gene calls are TRBV20-1 and TRBJ2-7; TRBD1 might be the D (6 bases). CDR3 length equals 11 residues. V lost 5 bases and J lost 5, with 10 bases in between. Germline loops: CDR1 DFQATT, CDR2 SNEGSKA (reference sequence). CDR3 coding DNA: TGCAGTGCTTACAGGGACAACGAGCAGTACTTC. This gives the protein CSAYRDNEQYF.

The count of this clone is one. The junction and the germline gene differ at one end; a read error may be behind it. The genes are TRBV7-9 and TRBJ2-3, with 15 nucleotides matching TRBD2. Germline CDR1 is SEHNR and CDR2 is FQNEAQ (reference sequence). The CDR3 covers 14 residues. The CDR3 DNA sequence: TGTGCCAGCAGCTTAGACGGGACTAGCGGGAGGTATTACTGG. Its protein product is CASSLDGTSGRYYW.

V gene TRBV7-2 combines with J gene TRBJ2-7; the D is unclear. CDR1 SGHTA and CDR2 FQGNSA come from the germline V gene. V was trimmed by 1 base and J by 0 bases, leaving 13 bases between them. The CDR3 has 16 amino acids. In DNA, the CDR3 is TGTGCCAGCAGCTTAGTCGGTGTGGCCAACTCCTACGAGCAGTACTTC. The encoded protein is CASSLVGVANSYEQYF.

The chain uses TRBV5-5 and TRBJ2-1; TRBD2 is a possible D gene (6 bases). Per the germline V gene, CDR1 is SGHKS and CDR2 is YYEKEE (reference sequence). This CDR3 has 16 amino acids. Trimming shortened V by 3 bases and J by 9 bases, and 22 bases separated the two germline ends. The CDR3 sequence is CASSSNRGAPLIEQFF. The CDR3 DNA is TGTGCCAGCAGCTCAAACCGCGGGGCCCCCTTGATTGAGCAGTTCTTC.

This clone is a singleton in its sample. The chain links TRBV25-1 to TRBJ2-5, with 8 bases that match TRBD1. The CDR3 is made up of 14 amino acids. Per the germline V gene, CDR1 is MGHDK and CDR2 is SYGVNS. V lost 3 bases to trimming and J lost 5 bases; unmatched junction nucleotides: 5. CDR3 in amino acids: CASSEAGGRETQYF. DNA for the CDR3: TGTGCCAGCAGTGAGGCAGGGGGCCGGGAGACCCAGTACTTC.

The J gene is TRBJ1-2, the V gene TRBV5-6; D is perhaps TRBD1 (5 bases). V gave up 3 bases and J gave up 6 bases, with 21 bases separating them. CDR3 length equals 16 residues. Germline values: CDR1 SGHDT, CDR2 YYEEEE. The DNA of the CDR3 is TGTGCCAGCAGCTCCGCCGCGGGACCCGAGGACCATGGCTACACCTTC. Its protein is CASSSAAGPEDHGYTF.

This rearrangement joins TRBV7-2 to TRBJ2-1; D remains unclear. V lost 5 bases, J lost 8 bases, and 16 bases lay in between. Germline V lookup: CDR1 SGHTA, CDR2 FQGNSA. CDR3 size: 14 residues. The CDR3 coding sequence is TGTGCCAGCAGCCTGACGAAGATGTCCTATGAGCAGTTCTTC. It codes for CASSLTKMSYEQFF.

The chain recombines TRBV14 with TRBJ2-2; a weak D match, TRBD2 (5 bases). Trimming took off 4 bases at V and 4 bases at J, with 19 bases between the two ends. Germline V gives CDR1 SGHDN, CDR2 FVKESK. CDR3 size: 17 residues. CDR3 sequence: CASSPLTGSSSTGELFF. The CDR3 DNA reads TGTGCCAGCAGCCCCCTAACGGGAAGCAGCTCCACCGGGGAGCTGTTTTTT.